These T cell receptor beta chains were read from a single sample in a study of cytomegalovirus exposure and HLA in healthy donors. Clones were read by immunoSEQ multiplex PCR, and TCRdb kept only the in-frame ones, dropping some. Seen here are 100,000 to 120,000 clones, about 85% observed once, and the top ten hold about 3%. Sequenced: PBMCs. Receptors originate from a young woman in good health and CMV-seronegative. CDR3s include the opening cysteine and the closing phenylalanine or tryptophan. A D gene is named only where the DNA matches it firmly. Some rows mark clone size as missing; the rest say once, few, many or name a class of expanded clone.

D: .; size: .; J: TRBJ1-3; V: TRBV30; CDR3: CAWSADSGNTIYF; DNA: TGTGCCTGGAGTGCAGACTCTGGAAACACCATATATTTT
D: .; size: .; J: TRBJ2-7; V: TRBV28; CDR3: CASSFSGLPQYF; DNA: TGTGCCAGCAGTTTCTCAGGCCTTCCCCAGTACTTC
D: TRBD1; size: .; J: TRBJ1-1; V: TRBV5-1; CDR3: CASSLNSDRTPSFF; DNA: TGCGCCAGCAGCCTCAATTCGGACAGGACACCCTCTTTCTTT
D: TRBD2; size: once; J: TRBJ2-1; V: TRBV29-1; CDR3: CSVDLAAYNEQFF; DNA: TGCAGCGTTGACCTAGCGGCCTACAATGAGCAGTTCTTC
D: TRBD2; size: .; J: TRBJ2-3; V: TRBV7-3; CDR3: CASSLMTGGAGAQYF; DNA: TGTGCCAGCAGCTTAATGACCGGGGGGGCCGGGGCGCAGTATTTT
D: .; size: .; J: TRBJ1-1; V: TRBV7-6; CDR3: CASSLVSEEALNTEAFF; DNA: TGTGCCAGCAGCTTAGTGTCGGAGGAGGCCCTGAACACTGAAGCTTTCTTT
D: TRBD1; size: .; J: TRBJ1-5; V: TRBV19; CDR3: CASSPAGTAPYSNQPQHF; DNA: TGTGCCAGTAGCCCGGCAGGGACAGCCCCTTATAGCAATCAGCCCCAGCATTTT
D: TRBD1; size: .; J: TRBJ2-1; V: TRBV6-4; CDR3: CASSETGTENFQFF; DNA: TGTGCCAGCAGTGAAACCGGGACAGAAAACTTTCAATTCTTC
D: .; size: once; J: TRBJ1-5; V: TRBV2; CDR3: CASADSLDQPQHF; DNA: TGTGCCAGCGCGGACAGCCTTGATCAGCCCCAGCATTTT
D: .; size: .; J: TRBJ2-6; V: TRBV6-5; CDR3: CASSYMRAQGANVLTF; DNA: TGTGCCAGCAGTTACATGAGGGCTCAAGGGGCCAACGTCCTGACTTTC
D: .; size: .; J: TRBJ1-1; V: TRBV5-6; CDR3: CASSFRGITGETEAFF; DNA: TGTGCCAGCAGCTTCAGGGGAATAACCGGGGAGACTGAAGCTTTCTTT
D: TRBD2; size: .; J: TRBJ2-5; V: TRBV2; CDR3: CASSFETSSGETQYF; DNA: TGTGCCAGCAGTTTCGAGACTAGCTCGGGAGAGACCCAGTACTTC
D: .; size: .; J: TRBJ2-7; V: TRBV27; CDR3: CASSLKSSSYEQYF; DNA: TGTGCCAGCAGTTTGAAATCTAGCTCCTACGAGCAGTACTTC
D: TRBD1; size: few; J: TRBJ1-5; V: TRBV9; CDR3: CASSAQGAGQPQHF; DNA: TGTGCCAGCAGCGCTCAGGGGGCCGGGCAGCCCCAGCATTTT
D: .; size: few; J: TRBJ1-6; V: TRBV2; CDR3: CASSVQAAGSPLHF; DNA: TGTGCCAGCAGCGTACAGGCTGCGGGATCACCCCTCCACTTT
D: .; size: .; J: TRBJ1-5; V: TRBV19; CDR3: CASSIAGFGNQPQHF; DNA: TGTGCCAGTAGTATAGCCGGGTTTGGCAATCAGCCCCAGCATTTT
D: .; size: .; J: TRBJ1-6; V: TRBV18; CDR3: CASSPSMSTSGSPLHF; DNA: TGTGCCAGCTCACCATCGATGAGCACCTCAGGCTCACCCCTCCACTTT
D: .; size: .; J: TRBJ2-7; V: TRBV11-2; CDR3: CASSLDDRKVILQQYF; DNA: TGTGCCAGCAGCTTAGACGACAGGAAAGTCATCTTGCAGCAGTACTTC
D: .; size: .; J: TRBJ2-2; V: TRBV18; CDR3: CASSQQTTGELFF; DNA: TGTGCCAGCTCACAACAGACCACCGGGGAGCTGTTTTTT
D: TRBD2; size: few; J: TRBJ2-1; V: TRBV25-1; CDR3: CASSDPTSGGALYNEQFF; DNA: TGTGCCAGCAGTGATCCGACTAGCGGGGGGGCCTTGTACAATGAGCAGTTCTTC
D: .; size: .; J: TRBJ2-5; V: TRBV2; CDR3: CASSTRRETQYF; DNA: TGTGCCAGCAGTACTAGACGGGAGACCCAGTACTTC
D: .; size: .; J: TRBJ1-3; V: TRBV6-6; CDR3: CASGEAESGNTIYF; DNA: TGTGCCAGCGGTGAGGCGGAATCTGGAAACACCATATATTTT
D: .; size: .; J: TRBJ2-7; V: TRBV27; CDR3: CASRGVGEQYF; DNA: TGTGCCAGCAGGGGAGTTGGGGAGCAGTACTTC